One sample yielded the 2 T cell receptor beta chains listed below, sequenced in a study of blood T cell repertoires in COVID-19. TCRdb's table, derived via immunoSEQ multiplex PCR, lists solely in-frame clones and lacks some. The sample lists about 200,000 clones, 70% to 90% occurring once. The specimen sequenced was peripheral blood. Receptors were obtained from a human donor with active or convalescent COVID-19. The donor label of this sample is uncertain.

The CDR3 region is CASSLRGLAKNIQYF. The CDR3 DNA reads as TGTGCCAGCAGCTTGCGCGGACTAGCCAAAAACATTCAGTACTTC. V usage is TRBV5-6 and J usage is TRBJ2-4; the D gene is possibly TRBD2 (5 bases). This CDR3 has 15 residues. Germline V lookup: CDR1 SGHDT, CDR2 YYEEEE. Trimming stripped 1 base from V and 0 bases from J, with 8 bases between.

The J gene is TRBJ1-5, the V gene TRBV30, with TRBD1 matching 9 bases. The trim removed 0 bases at V and 3 bases at J, leaving 3 bases unmatched. Germline CDR1 reads GTSNPN; CDR2 reads SVGIG (reference sequence). The CDR3 is 15 amino acids. The CDR3 DNA sequence: TGTGCCTGGAGTGTACAGGGGGCCCCCAATCAGCCCCAGCATTTT. Encoded protein: CAWSVQGAPNQPQHF.